This entry concerns a single TCR beta chain. The length of the CDR3 is 16 residues. The V and J ends lost 4 bases and 8 bases, in that order; junction bases with no gene match: 10. From germline, CDR1 is SGHRS and CDR2 YFSETQ. This sample was included in a study of blood T cell repertoires in COVID-19. Repertoires were generated with immunoSEQ multiplex PCR, while TCRdb's copy carries only in-frame clones and drops some. This sample has 250,000 to 350,000 clones; around 90% occur once, and the top ten carry 2% to 3%. The J gene is TRBJ1-4, the V gene TRBV5-1; the match to TRBD1 covers 11 bases. Sequencing was done on a sample of peripheral blood. The sequence was collected from a man aged 18 to 29 with active or convalescent COVID-19. The CDR3 DNA follows: TGCGCCAGCAGCGGGAGAGGACAGGGGGCAGGGGAAAAACTGTTTTTT. It yields the protein CASSGRGQGAGEKLFF.